The 17 T cell receptor beta chains below were found in one sample sequenced in a study of blood T cell repertoires in COVID-19. Assay used: immunoSEQ multiplex PCR; TCRdb lists only in-frame clones, some missing. In the table there are some 200,000 clones, 83% of which are singletons. The source material was peripheral blood. The source is a woman aged 30 to 39 with COVID-19, enrolled during active disease.

The J gene is TRBJ2-4, the V gene TRBV3-1 (or the pseudogene TRBV3-2); a possible D gene is TRBD2 (6 bases). V dropped 4 bases and J dropped 10 bases, with 11 bases sitting between them. Per the germline V gene, CDR1 is LGHDT and CDR2 is YNNKEL (reference sequence). This CDR3 has 12 amino acids. CDR3 in amino acids: CASSRLSGIQYF. The CDR3 DNA reads as TGTGCCAGCAGCCGGCTAAGCGGGATTCAGTACTTC.

The chain carries TRBV27 and TRBJ1-5; 7 bases map to TRBD1. J was trimmed by 4 bases and V by 3 bases; bases with no gene match: 6. Germline CDR1 and CDR2: MNHEY and SMNVEV (reference sequence). CDR3 size: 15 residues. The CDR3 nucleotides read TGTGCCAGCAGTTTCGAGGGGGCTGGTAATCAGCCCCAGCATTTT. Protein sequence: CASSFEGAGNQPQHF.

This clone was detected once. The V and J genes are TRBV29-1 and TRBJ1-1, with a possible D match to TRBD1 (5 bases). V was trimmed by 1 base and J by 3 bases, leaving 9 bases between them. This CDR3 contains 13 residues. Germline values: CDR1 SQVTM, CDR2 ANQGSEA. CDR3 nucleotides: TGCAGCGTTGAAGGACAGTTGTACACTGAAGCTTTCTTT. Translated: CSVEGQLYTEAFF.

This clone was counted only a few times. This sequence joins TRBV2 and TRBJ2-2; 7 nucleotides line up with TRBD1. After removal of 5 bases from V and 7 bases from J, the junction contained 7 bases not matched to a gene. This CDR3 has 14 amino acids. From germline, CDR1 is SNHLY and CDR2 FYNNEI. The CDR3 DNA reads TGTGCCAGCAGTCTAATTCAGGGGGTCGGGGAGCTGTTTTTT. Its translation is CASSLIQGVGELFF.

This chain joins TRBV6-5 and TRBJ2-2; a weak D match, TRBD1 (5 bases). Trimming took 7 bases from V and 5 from J, leaving 11 bases between them. Germline V lookup: CDR1 MNHEY, CDR2 SVGAGI. The CDR3 has 13 amino acids. The CDR3 is CASKGVGTGELFF. The DNA of the CDR3 is TGTGCCAGCAAAGGGGTGGGGACCGGGGAGCTGTTTTTT.

The chain links TRBV6-2 or TRBV6-3 to TRBJ2-7; perhaps TRBD2 as D (6 bases). The CDR3 runs to 14 residues. Germline loops: CDR1 MNHEY, CDR2 SVGEGT. With 2 bases removed from V and 2 bases from J, the gap between germline ends came to 10 bases. Here the CDR3 reads CASSYGGNPYEQYF. CDR3 coding DNA: TGTGCCAGCAGTTACGGGGGGAACCCCTACGAGCAGTACTTC.

The V gene is TRBV29-1, the J gene TRBJ2-5, with 7 positions matching TRBD1. The CDR3 contains 13 residues. Germline V gene lookup returns CDR1 SQVTM and CDR2 ANQGSEA. The trim removed 6 bases at V and 5 bases at J, leaving 9 bases unmatched. CDR3 coding DNA: TGCAGCGTGAACTGGGACAGTCGGGAGACCCAGTACTTC. The encoded protein is CSVNWDSRETQYF.

The chain links TRBV13 to TRBJ2-7; the D is unclear. Germline-derived CDR1 and CDR2 are PRHDT and FYEKMQ (reference sequence). V was trimmed by 0 bases and J by 2 bases, leaving 8 bases between them. This CDR3 has 14 residues. CDR3 sequence: CASSLGRGTYEQYF. CDR3 DNA sequence: TGTGCCAGCAGCTTAGGGCGAGGAACCTACGAGCAGTACTTC.

The chain uses TRBV5-1 and TRBJ2-7, with 7 bases lining up with TRBD1. In germline, CDR1 is SGHRS, CDR2 YFSETQ. This CDR3 comprises 13 residues. V gave up 5 bases and J gave up 5 bases; unmatched junction bases: 7. CDR3 sequence reads: CASRGQPAHEQYF. The CDR3 DNA is TGCGCCAGCAGGGGACAGCCGGCCCACGAGCAGTACTTC.

The rearrangement uses TRBV9 and TRBJ2-7; 11 bases fit TRBD1. The V and J ends lost 2 bases and 5 bases, in that order; junction bases with no gene match: 6. This CDR3 contains 15 residues. Germline V CDR1 and CDR2: SGDLS, YYNGEE. CDR3 bases: TGTGCCAGCAGCGTGGGACAGGGGGTAGGCAACGAGCAGTACTTC. Translated: CASSVGQGVGNEQYF.

The V and J genes are TRBV18 and TRBJ2-6; D may be TRBD2 (5 bases). Deletions cut 2 bases from V and 0 bases from J, with 20 bases between. Per the germline V gene, CDR1 is KGHSH and CDR2 is LQKENI. The CDR3 length is 20 residues. CDR3 sequence reads: CASSPVDARVSFSGANVLTF. The DNA of the CDR3 is TGTGCCAGCTCACCAGTGGATGCGCGGGTATCGTTCTCTGGGGCCAACGTCCTGACTTTC.

This chain joins TRBV5-6 and TRBJ1-3; D unresolved. This CDR3 region has 17 residues. V was shortened by 0 bases and J by 0 bases, with 13 bases between the two germline ends. Germline CDR1 is SGHDT and CDR2 is YYEEEE. The CDR3 loop is CASSLGREGYSGNTIYF. In DNA, the CDR3 is TGTGCCAGCAGCTTGGGTCGGGAAGGGTACTCTGGAAACACCATATATTTT. Full variable domain (outside the CDR3, taken from reference TRBV5-6 and TRBJ1-3): DAGVTQSPTHLIKTRGQQVTLRCSPKSGHDTVSWYQQALGQGPQFIFQYYEEEERQRGNFPDRFSGHQFPNYSSELNVNALLLGDSALYLCASSLGREGYSGNTIYFGEGSWLTVV.

The chain has TRBV5-6 and TRBJ2-7; 9 bases fit TRBD2. The CDR3 extends over 14 amino acids. Trimming at V came to 6 bases and at J to 6 bases, leaving 10 bases not matched to a gene. Germline V gives CDR1 SGHDT, CDR2 YYEEEE. CDR3 sequence reads: CASTPGTSFSEQYF. CDR3 DNA: TGTGCCAGCACTCCCGGGACTAGCTTTAGCGAGCAGTACTTC.

V and J are TRBV29-1 and TRBJ1-1; TRBD1 matches at 7 bases. Germline V gene data show CDR1 as SQVTM and CDR2 as ANQGSEA. The length of the CDR3 is 13 residues. The junction had 3 bases not matched to a gene; V was cut back by 5 bases and J by 0 bases. CDR3 loop: CSVLDRVNTEAFF. DNA of the CDR3: TGCAGCGTTCTCGACAGGGTGAACACTGAAGCTTTCTTT.

The chain joins TRBV6-1 to TRBJ2-7; TRBD1 might be the D (6 bases). The V end lost 2 bases, the J end lost 5 bases, and 16 bases lay between the germline ends. Germline CDR1 reads MNHNS; CDR2 reads SASEGT. This CDR3 is 15 amino acids long. The CDR3 DNA reads TGTGCCAGCAGTGAATTTAACAGGGCTAGGAACGAGCAGTACTTC. Amino acid sequence: CASSEFNRARNEQYF.

The chain is built from TRBV4-1 and TRBJ1-2; D unclear. With 2 bases removed from V and 7 bases from J, the gap between germline ends came to 8 bases. The length of the CDR3 is 12 residues. Germline assignment: CDR1 MGHRA and CDR2 YSYEKL. The DNA of the CDR3 is TGCGCCAGCAGCCAACCCACTGGTGGCTACACCTTC. Translating it yields CASSQPTGGYTF.

The chain combines TRBV4-3 with TRBJ1-2, with TRBD1 as a possible D gene (5 bases). V was pared by 1 base and J by 0 bases, with 9 bases between. Germline lookup yields CDR1 LGHNA and CDR2 YSLEER. The CDR3 length is 15 residues. The CDR3 here is CASSQAETANYGYTF. CDR3 nucleotides: TGCGCCAGCAGCCAAGCCGAGACAGCTAACTATGGCTACACCTTC.